These 32 T cell receptor beta chains share one sample of origin, sequenced in a study of T cells in Graves' hyperthyroidism and ophthalmopathy. RNA transcripts provided the source from which TCR beta CDR3 regions were amplified. Carried out on the TCR CDR3, a first-round RT-PCR used the HTBI primer set. Using its own MiXCR run on the multiplex PCR reads, TCRdb lists one record per CDR3 protein. The top ten hold roughly 50% of the sample, which has 450,000 to 600,000 distinct CDR3 sequences, 15% to 20% seen once. Sequencing was performed on blood. The source is a man aged 35-49 years with Graves' ophthalmopathy.

In its sample, this clonotype was seen a few times. This chain uses TRBV11-2 with TRBJ2-1; 9 positions match TRBD2. V lost 6 bases to trimming and J lost 7 bases; unmatched junction nucleotides: 7. The CDR3 is 14 residues long. Germline assignment: CDR1 SGHAT and CDR2 FQNNGV. The CDR3 DNA reads as TGTGCCAGCAGACGACTAGCGGCGGGAAATGAGCAGTTCTTC. Its protein is CASRRLAAGNEQFF.

This clonotype was found many times. V usage is TRBV20-1 and J usage is TRBJ1-1, with D maybe TRBD1 (6 bases). V was clipped by 3 bases and J by 6 bases, with 14 bases between them. The germline CDR1 and CDR2 sequences are DFQATT and SNEGSKA (reference sequence). The CDR3 length is 13 residues. The CDR3 DNA reads as TGCAGTGCTAGTATCCAGGGGAGGGCTGAAGCTTTCTTT. Protein product: CSASIQGRAEAFF.

This clonotype occurred a few times. The chain carries TRBV7-8 and TRBJ2-3; TRBD2 agrees at 7 bases. The CDR3 loop spans 16 amino acids. J lost 7 bases, V lost 5 bases, and 15 bases had no gene match. CDR1 and CDR2 from the germline V gene are SGHVS and FQNEAQ. The CDR3 DNA sequence: TGTGCCAGCAGCCCGCCCAGCGGGAACACAGCGTATACGCAGTATTTT. It is translated as CASSPPSGNTAYTQYF.

This clonotype was seen repeatedly, ten times or more. The V and J genes are TRBV7-3 and TRBJ2-7; D is undetermined. Germline lookup yields CDR1 SGHTA and CDR2 FQGTGA. The CDR3 runs 12 residues. V lost 4 bases, J lost 4 bases, and 8 bases lay in between. CDR3 residues: CASSWEGYEQYF. The CDR3 coding sequence is TGTGCCAGCAGCTGGGAAGGATACGAGCAGTACTTC.

This clonotype was seen ten or more times. The genes are TRBV13 and TRBJ2-7, with no clear D. V dropped 3 bases and J dropped 2 bases, with 5 bases sitting between them. Germline-derived CDR1 and CDR2 are PRHDT and FYEKMQ (reference sequence). The CDR3 loop spans 12 amino acids. The CDR3 here is CASSFSTYEQYF. In nucleotides, the CDR3 is TGTGCCAGCAGCTTTTCGACCTACGAGCAGTACTTC.

The V gene is TRBV5-1, the J gene TRBJ2-5; no reliable D call. V shed 0 bases and J shed 2 bases, with 8 bases lying between them. The CDR3 totals 14 residues. Germline CDR1 SGHRS, CDR2 YFSETQ. CDR3 region: CASSLEGKQETQYF. The CDR3 DNA follows: TGCGCCAGCAGCTTGGAAGGGAAACAAGAGACCCAGTACTTC.

This chain connects TRBV15 to TRBJ1-5, with D possibly being TRBD1 (5 bases). Trimming removed 4 bases at V and 2 bases at J, with 9 bases between. Germline CDR1 is LNHNV and CDR2 is YYDKDF (reference sequence). CDR3 size: 14 residues. The DNA of the CDR3 is TGTGCCACCAGCATGACAGTTGGCAATCAGCCCCAGCATTTT. Its translation: CATSMTVGNQPQHF. Combining the CDR3 with reference TRBV15 and TRBJ1-5 gives the whole variable domain DAMVIQNPRYQVTQFGKPVTLSCSQTLNHNVMYWYQQKSSQAPKLLFHYYDKDFNNEADTPDNFQSRRPNTSFCFLDIRSPGLGDTAMYLCATSMTVGNQPQHFGDGTRLSIL.

This clonotype was picked up many times. The V and J genes are TRBV5-1 and TRBJ2-7; TRBD1 might be the D (6 bases). Trimming left V 1 base short and J 6 bases short, with 11 bases between. The CDR3 is 13 residues long. Germline V gene lookup returns CDR1 SGHRS and CDR2 YFSETQ. Here the CDR3 reads CASSLNRATEQYF. DNA of the CDR3: TGCGCCAGCAGCTTGAACAGGGCCACCGAGCAGTACTTC.

This clonotype was seen many times. CDR3 sequence: CSARDASGSQETQYF. CDR3 sequence (DNA): TGCAGTGCTAGAGATGCTAGCGGGAGTCAAGAGACCCAGTACTTC. The genes are TRBV20-1 and TRBJ2-5; 10 nucleotides align to TRBD2. The CDR3 totals 15 residues. Germline trimming cut 0 bases from V and 2 bases from J; bases unmatched to any gene: 3. CDR1 DFQATT and CDR2 SNEGSKA come from the germline V gene (reference sequence).

This clonotype was detected many times. The chain combines TRBV20-1 with TRBJ2-7; the D gene is possibly TRBD2 (6 bases). The CDR3 is 14 residues long. Germline CDR1 is DFQATT and CDR2 is SNEGSKA (reference sequence). The V and J ends lost 2 bases and 3 bases respectively, with 14 bases between them. The CDR3 is CSARRPREFYEQYF. The CDR3 DNA reads TGCAGTGCTAGACGACCTCGGGAGTTCTACGAGCAGTACTTC.

This clonotype showed up many times. CDR3 DNA sequence: TGCGCCAGCAGCCCTACCTGGACTAGCGGGGCATTGGAGCAGTTCTTC. Protein: CASSPTWTSGALEQFF. V usage is TRBV5-1 and J usage is TRBJ2-1, with 12 bases lining up with TRBD2. The CDR3 totals 16 residues. Trimming cost V 4 bases and J 10 bases; bases outside gene matches: 12. The germline V gene has CDR1 SGHRS and CDR2 YFSETQ.

The chain uses TRBV18 and TRBJ2-2; either TRBD1 or TRBD2 may fit D (5 bases each). In germline, CDR1 is KGHSH, CDR2 LQKENI. V was trimmed by 2 bases and J by 4 bases, leaving 14 bases between them. This CDR3 spans 16 amino acids. CDR3 DNA: TGTGCCAGCTCACCATTGGGGGAGCTCGGCACCGGGGAGCTGTTTTTT. Encoded protein: CASSPLGELGTGELFF.

V usage is TRBV18 and J usage is TRBJ1-1, with 7 positions matching TRBD1. After removal of 6 bases from V and 1 base from J, the junction contained 11 bases not matched to a gene. The CDR3 is made up of 16 amino acids. Germline CDR1 is KGHSH and CDR2 is LQKENI. CDR3 sequence reads: CASSFAPRGANTEAFF. The CDR3 coding sequence is TGTGCCAGCTCGTTCGCACCCAGGGGGGCGAACACTGAAGCTTTCTTT.

The V call is TRBV4-2, the J call TRBJ2-7; 7 bases agree with TRBD2. Germline V gene sequence: CDR1 LGHNA, CDR2 YNFKEQ. The V segment lost 0 bases and the J segment 3 bases; nucleotides outside the gene matches: 5. This CDR3 has 15 residues. This CDR3 reads CASSQDLTGGYEQYF. CDR3 nucleotides: TGTGCCAGCAGCCAAGATCTCACGGGAGGCTACGAGCAGTACTTC.

This sequence joins TRBV7-4 and TRBJ2-7; D not resolved. V dropped 6 bases and J dropped 0 bases, with 6 bases sitting between them. The CDR3 loop spans 12 amino acids. From germline, CDR1 is SGHVT and CDR2 SQSDAQ. This chain's CDR3 is CASSHASYEQYF. The CDR3 nucleotides read TGTGCCAGCAGTCACGCCTCCTACGAGCAGTACTTC.

This clonotype has just a few counts. The chain couples TRBV5-1 to TRBJ1-6; the D is unclear. The CDR3 contains 15 residues. Trimming took off 0 bases at V and 7 bases at J, with 11 bases between the two ends. CDR1 is SGHRS, CDR2 YFSETQ, per germline. The CDR3 region has the DNA TGCGCCAGCAGCTTGGGACACGGAAAGAATTCACCCCTCCACTTT. Translation gives CASSLGHGKNSPLHF.

The chain is built from TRBV6-2 or TRBV6-3 and TRBJ1-3, with D hard to call. Trimming cost V 5 bases and J 4 bases, with 15 bases left between them. Per germline, CDR1 MNHEY and CDR2 SVGEGT. This CDR3 has 15 amino acids. CDR3 loop: CASSAESLRGNTIYF. In DNA, the CDR3 is TGTGCCAGCAGTGCTGAGTCCCTGAGAGGAAACACCATATATTTT.

This clonotype was detected ten times or more. The CDR3 sequence is CASSSTGTSGEQFF. The CDR3 nucleotides read TGTGCCAGCAGTTCGACGGGGACTAGCGGTGAGCAGTTCTTC. The genes are TRBV28 and TRBJ2-1; 11 positions agree with TRBD2. Germline CDR1 is MDHEN and CDR2 is SYDVKM. The length of the CDR3 is 14 residues. V was clipped by 4 bases and J by 9 bases; unmatched bases: 5. Supplemented by reference TRBV28 and TRBJ2-1, the full variable domain reads DVKVTQSSRYLVKRTGEKVFLECVQDMDHENMFWYRQDPGLGLRLIYFSYDVKMKEKGDIPEGYSVSREKKERFSLILESASTNQTSMYLCASSSTGTSGEQFFGPGTRLTVL.

This clonotype was observed at least ten times. The gene calls are TRBV2 and TRBJ2-5, with D possibly being TRBD2 (5 bases). The V end lost 5 bases, the J end lost 0 bases, and 7 bases lay between the germline ends. This CDR3 has 13 amino acids. CDR1 is SNHLY, CDR2 FYNNEI, per germline. The CDR3 nucleotides are TGTGCCAGCAGTCGGACTTACCAAGAGACCCAGTACTTC. It is translated as CASSRTYQETQYF.

This chain connects TRBV28 to TRBJ1-4, with a tentative D call TRBD1 (6 bases). The CDR3 consists of 13 residues. V lost 3 bases and J 8 bases, leaving 10 bases between the germline ends. Germline V gene sequence: CDR1 MDHEN, CDR2 SYDVKM. The chain's CDR3 is CASSLGGAEKLFF. CDR3 bases: TGTGCCAGCAGTTTGGGGGGGGCGGAAAAACTGTTTTTT.

The V and J genes are TRBV4-1 and TRBJ1-5; weak D call: TRBD1 (5 bases). CDR1 is MGHRA, CDR2 YSYEKL, per germline. With 1 base removed from V and 0 bases from J, the gap between germline ends came to 7 bases. This CDR3 spans 15 amino acids. The CDR3 coding sequence is TGCGCCAGCAGCCAAGGGGGGGATAGCAATCAGCCCCAGCATTTT. This codes for CASSQGGDSNQPQHF.

This chain connects TRBV12-3 or TRBV12-4 to TRBJ1-6; 7 nucleotides match TRBD1. J gave up 10 bases and V 5 bases, and 11 bases lay outside the gene matches. There are 15 residues in the CDR3. The CDR3 DNA is TGTGCCAGCAGTCTGACAGGGCCTGGGATATCACCCCTCCACTTT. It is translated as CASSLTGPGISPLHF.

This clonotype was recorded many times. This chain joins TRBV7-6 and TRBJ2-1, with 11 bases lining up with TRBD2. V dropped 1 base and J dropped 4; count of bases not matched to a gene: 3. Germline-derived CDR1 and CDR2 are SGHVS and FNYEAQ. This CDR3 has 16 residues. CDR3 nucleotide sequence: TGTGCCAGCAGCTTAGGGACTAGCGGGCCATACAATGAGCAGTTCTTC. It specifies CASSLGTSGPYNEQFF.

This clonotype was observed a few times. The chain couples TRBV3-1 to TRBJ2-7; perhaps TRBD1 as D (5 bases). Germline V gene lookup returns CDR1 LGHDT and CDR2 YNNKEL (reference sequence). CDR3 size: 13 residues. Trimming took off 7 bases at V and 6 bases at J, with 16 bases between the two ends. The CDR3 DNA follows: TGTGCCAGCATGAGACTGGGGCAAGGCGAGCAGTACTTC. Its translation: CASMRLGQGEQYF.

This clonotype came up a few times. The rearrangement joins TRBV20-1 to TRBJ2-7; 11 nucleotides agree with TRBD2. CDR3 length: 12 residues. Per the germline V gene, CDR1 is DFQATT and CDR2 is SNEGSKA (reference sequence). V was pared by 6 bases and J by 5 bases, with 3 bases of the junction left unmatched. As DNA, the CDR3 is TGCAGTGCAAGACTAGCGGGGCACGAGCAGTACTTC. As protein: CSARLAGHEQYF.

This clonotype was counted ten times or more. J is TRBJ2-1 and V is TRBV28, with 11 positions matching TRBD1. Germline values: CDR1 MDHEN, CDR2 SYDVKM. V lost 5 bases and J lost 7; bases outside the gene matches: 13. The CDR3 contains 17 residues. As DNA, the CDR3 is TGTGCCAGCAGTCTACCATTCGGACAGGGGGCAAGGAATGAGCAGTTCTTC. As protein: CASSLPFGQGARNEQFF. Based on the CDR3 plus reference TRBV28 and TRBJ2-1, the full variable domain is DVKVTQSSRYLVKRTGEKVFLECVQDMDHENMFWYRQDPGLGLRLIYFSYDVKMKEKGDIPEGYSVSREKKERFSLILESASTNQTSMYLCASSLPFGQGARNEQFFGPGTRLTVL.

The chain combines TRBV3-1 with TRBJ2-3; TRBD1 or TRBD2 may be the D gene (5 bases each). Trimming shortened V by 3 bases and J by 6 bases, and 7 bases separated the two germline ends. Germline-derived CDR1 and CDR2 are LGHDT and YNNKEL (reference sequence). This CDR3 is 12 amino acids long. The CDR3 loop is CASSHGADTQYF. CDR3 nucleotide sequence: TGTGCCAGCAGCCACGGGGCCGATACGCAGTATTTT.

This clonotype was observed many times. This sequence joins TRBV20-1 and TRBJ2-7; unclear D gene. Trimming cost V 3 bases and J 1 base, with 13 bases left between them. Germline V gene sequence: CDR1 DFQATT, CDR2 SNEGSKA (reference sequence). This CDR3 contains 14 residues. Written as DNA, the CDR3 is TGCAGTGCTAGCAGGATAGGGCATTCCTACGAGCAGTACTTC. Translation gives CSASRIGHSYEQYF.

The genes are TRBV19 and TRBJ2-2; D ambiguous. The germline gives CDR1 LNHDA, CDR2 SQIVND (reference sequence). The V end lost 7 bases, the J end lost 1 base, and 13 bases lay between the germline ends. The CDR3 runs 15 residues. The CDR3 coding sequence is TGTGCCAGTAAATATGTGGCAGGGAACACCGGGGAGCTGTTTTTT. The encoded protein is CASKYVAGNTGELFF.

In this sample, this clonotype turned up a few times. The chain is built from TRBV3-1 and TRBJ1-1; TRBD1 aligns across 7 bases. The V and J ends lost 4 bases and 1 base, in that order; junction bases with no gene match: 6. Germline V lookup: CDR1 LGHDT, CDR2 YNNKEL (reference sequence). The CDR3 loop spans 15 amino acids. CDR3 sequence (DNA): TGTGCCAGCAGCCCGCGACAGGGCCAGAACACTGAAGCTTTCTTT. This encodes CASSPRQGQNTEAFF.

This clonotype has at least ten counts. The gene calls are TRBV12-3 or TRBV12-4 and TRBJ2-7; 9 nucleotides match TRBD2. The CDR3 is 23 residues long. V was pared by 3 bases and J by 5 bases, with 32 bases of the junction left unmatched. As DNA, the CDR3 is TGTGCCAGCAGTTTTTCCCCCATCGCCCCTACCAATTCTATTGGCGGGAGGGGCAACGAGCAGTACTTC. Translation: CASSFSPIAPTNSIGGRGNEQYF.

This clonotype was detected only a few times. The J gene is TRBJ2-1, the V gene TRBV20-1, with TRBD2 matching over 9 bases. The V gene end was trimmed by 5 bases and the J gene end by 6 bases; junction bases not matched to a gene: 11. Germline V lookup: CDR1 DFQATT, CDR2 SNEGSKA (reference sequence). This CDR3 is 15 amino acids long. CDR3 in amino acids: CSAPSSGRITNEQFF. For the CDR3, the DNA is TGCAGTGCTCCCAGTAGCGGGAGAATCACCAATGAGCAGTTCTTC.